A selection of T cell receptor beta chains follows, all from one sample in a study of beta chain features in type 1 diabetes. The assay was immunoSEQ multiplex PCR, and TCRdb's table has in-frame clones only and misses some. The sample lists roughly 350,000 clones, over 8.5% seen once, with about 0.63% in the top ten. The sample was central memory CD4+ T cells from blood. These receptors came from a man between 25 and 39 years old with type 1 diabetes. Each CDR3 is given with its conserved first and last residue. Fields, in order: clone size, J gene, D gene, V gene, CDR3 DNA, CDR3 protein. A D gene is named only where the DNA matches it firmly. Only some rows state a clone size, as once, few, many or a class for expanded clones.

few TRBJ2-7 TRBD2 TRBV7-2 TGTGCCAGCAGCTCGTCGCACGATCCGGGAGGCAAGTACTTC CASSSSHDPGGKYF
few TRBJ2-7 TRBD1 TRBV19 TGTGCCAGTAGTATCGTGCCGGGACAGGGCTACGAGCAGTACTTC CASSIVPGQGYEQYF
NA TRBJ2-1 NA TRBV13 TGTGCCAGCAGCTTAACGGGGGAATACAGGGGATACAATGAGCAGTTCTTC CASSLTGEYRGYNEQFF
NA TRBJ2-7 NA TRBV30 TGTGCCTGGAGTGTACAGGTGGGGGTCGCCTACGAGCAGTACTTC CAWSVQVGVAYEQYF
many TRBJ2-1 TRBD1 TRBV4-2 TGTGCCAGCAGCCTCGGACAGGGCACGTACAATGAGCAGTTCTTC CASSLGQGTYNEQFF
few TRBJ1-1 NA TRBV18 TGTGCCAGCTCACTTCAGGGGACTGAAGCTTTCTTT CASSLQGTEAFF
NA TRBJ1-2 TRBD1 TRBV6-5 TGTGCCAGCAGTTACTCGTCGACAGGGGGCTATGGCTACACCTTC CASSYSSTGGYGYTF
many TRBJ2-3 NA TRBV25-1 TGTGCCAGCAACAGGGGCACAGATACGCAGTATTTT CASNRGTDTQYF
many TRBJ2-1 NA TRBV28 TGTGCCATCGCCCGATCCTACAATGAGCAGTTCTTC CAIARSYNEQFF
few TRBJ2-2 NA TRBV19 TGTGCCAGTAGACCGTCCCCGAACACCGGGGAGCTGTTTTTT CASRPSPNTGELFF
few TRBJ2-7 NA TRBV2 TGTGCCAGCAGTGTAGGGGGTACTAGCGAGCAGTACTTC CASSVGGTSEQYF
NA TRBJ2-3 NA TRBV7-2 TGTGCCACCTCCACAGATACGCAGTATTTT CATSTDTQYF
NA TRBJ2-7 NA TRBV25-1 TGTGCCAGCCGTAAGATGGGGGGCTATGCCTACGAGCAGTACTTC CASRKMGGYAYEQYF
NA TRBJ1-2 TRBD1 TRBV11-3 TGTGCCAGCAGCTCCGGGACAGGGTTTGGTGGCTACACCTTC CASSSGTGFGGYTF
few TRBJ1-3 TRBD1 TRBV7-8 TGTGCCAGCAGCCAGACAGGGGGCTCTGGAAACACCATATATTTT CASSQTGGSGNTIYF
many TRBJ1-4 NA TRBV28 TGTGCCAGCAGTTTTTCCTTTGCCGAGTGGGGGACACAAGACGCTAATGAAAAACTGTTTTTT CASSFSFAEWGTQDANEKLFF
few TRBJ1-5 TRBD1 TRBV19 TGTGCCAGTAGCCCCCGACAGGGCCATTCGTATAGCAATCAGCCCCAGCATTTT CASSPRQGHSYSNQPQHF
few TRBJ2-7 NA TRBV9 TGTGCCAGCAGCGTAGGGACAGCCTACGAGCAGTACTTC CASSVGTAYEQYF
few TRBJ1-5 NA TRBV5-6 TGTGCCAGCAGCGCCATAGTGAATCAGCCCCAGCATTTT CASSAIVNQPQHF
few TRBJ1-5 NA TRBV18 TGTGCCAGCTCACCACCTAGCGATCCGGGATCAGGGCCCCAGCATTTT CASSPPSDPGSGPQHF
few TRBJ2-1 NA TRBV2 TGTGCCAGCATAACGGCGGGACTCTACAATGAGCAGTTCTTC CASITAGLYNEQFF
NA TRBJ2-3 TRBD2 TRBV15 TGTGCCACCAGCAGAGTATTAGCGGGAGGGCCCGCAGATACGCAGTATTTT CATSRVLAGGPADTQYF
few TRBJ1-2 TRBD1 TRBV6-4 TGTGCCAGCAGACCTTCGACCGGGACAGGGGGTGGCTACACCTTC CASRPSTGTGGGYTF
NA TRBJ2-3 NA TRBV11-2 TGTGCCAGCAGACTGCATACAGGGAGCACAGATACGCAGTATTTT CASRLHTGSTDTQYF
many TRBJ2-7 NA TRBV14 TGTGCCAGCAGCCTCCGATACGAGCAGTACTTC CASSLRYEQYF
NA TRBJ2-7 NA TRBV9 TGTGCCAGCAGCCAGACCTGGGACTTGTCCTACGAGCAGTACTTC CASSQTWDLSYEQYF
few TRBJ2-1 NA TRBV11-3 TGTGCCAGCAGCTTAGTGGACGATGAGCAGTTCTTC CASSLVDDEQFF
many TRBJ1-1 NA TRBV7-9 TGTGCCAGCAGCTTCTGGGGCACCATGAACACTGAAGCTTTCTTT CASSFWGTMNTEAFF
few TRBJ2-7 NA TRBV28 TGTGCCAGCTCTGCGGCGGCGGAGTCCTACGAGCAGTACTTC CASSAAAESYEQYF
few TRBJ2-3 NA TRBV29-1 TGCAGCGTTAAAAAAGGGCTAGGCACAGATACGCAGTATTTT CSVKKGLGTDTQYF
few TRBJ1-3 NA TRBV28 TGTGCCAGCAGTTTTGTCGTCTCTGGAAACACCATATATTTT CASSFVVSGNTIYF
NA TRBJ2-1 NA TRBV4-1 TGCGCCAGCAGCCGGGATAGCGGCCACTCTCCTAACAATGAGCAGTTCTTC CASSRDSGHSPNNEQFF
NA TRBJ1-1 NA TRBV9 TGTGCCAGCAGCCAAACGACGGCGAACACTGAAGCTTTCTTT CASSQTTANTEAFF
NA TRBJ2-2 TRBD2 TRBV7-3 TGTGCCAGCAGCTTAGGACTAGCCGGGGAGCTGTTTTTT CASSLGLAGELFF
few TRBJ2-7 NA TRBV4-2 TGTGCCAGCAGCCAGGCGGGACAGACCTACGAGCAGTACTTC CASSQAGQTYEQYF
few TRBJ1-5 TRBD1 TRBV7-8 TGTGCCAGCAGCTCAAGATCGACAGGGGGCGACCAGCCCCAGCATTTT CASSSRSTGGDQPQHF
few TRBJ2-7 TRBD2 TRBV5-5 TGTGCCAGCAGCACCCAACTAGCGGGAGGGACCTACGAGCAGTACTTC CASSTQLAGGTYEQYF
NA TRBJ1-5 NA TRBV7-9 TGTGCCAGCAGCCCAGACGGACAGTACAATCAGCCCCAGCATTTT CASSPDGQYNQPQHF
few TRBJ2-5 NA TRBV27 TGTGCCAGCAGTTTAAACCGTGGCCAGAAGTACTTC CASSLNRGQKYF
NA TRBJ2-3 TRBD1 TRBV5-1 TGCGCCAGCAGGTTTGGGACAGGGTCAGATACGCAGTATTTT CASRFGTGSDTQYF